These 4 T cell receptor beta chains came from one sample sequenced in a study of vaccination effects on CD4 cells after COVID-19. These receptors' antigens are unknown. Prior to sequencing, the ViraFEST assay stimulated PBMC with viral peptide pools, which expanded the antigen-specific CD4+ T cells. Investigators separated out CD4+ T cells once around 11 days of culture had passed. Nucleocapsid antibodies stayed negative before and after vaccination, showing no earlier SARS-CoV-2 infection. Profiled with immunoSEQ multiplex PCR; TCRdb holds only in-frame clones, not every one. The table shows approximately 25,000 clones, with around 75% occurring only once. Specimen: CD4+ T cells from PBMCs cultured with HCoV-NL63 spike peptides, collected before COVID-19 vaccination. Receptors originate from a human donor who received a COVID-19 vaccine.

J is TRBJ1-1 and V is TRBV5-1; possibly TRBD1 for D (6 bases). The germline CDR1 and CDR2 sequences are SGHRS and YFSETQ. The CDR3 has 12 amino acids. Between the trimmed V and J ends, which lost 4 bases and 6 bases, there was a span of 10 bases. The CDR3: CASSQGGPEAFF. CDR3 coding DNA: TGCGCCAGCAGCCAAGGGGGACCTGAAGCTTTCTTT.

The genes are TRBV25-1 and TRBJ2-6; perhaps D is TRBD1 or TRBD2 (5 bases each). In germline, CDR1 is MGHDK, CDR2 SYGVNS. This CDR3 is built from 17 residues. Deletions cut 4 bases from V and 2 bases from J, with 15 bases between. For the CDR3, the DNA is TGTGCCAGCAGTGGAACTCCCGGGGCAGCTGGGGCCAACGTCCTGACTTTC. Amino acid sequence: CASSGTPGAAGANVLTF.

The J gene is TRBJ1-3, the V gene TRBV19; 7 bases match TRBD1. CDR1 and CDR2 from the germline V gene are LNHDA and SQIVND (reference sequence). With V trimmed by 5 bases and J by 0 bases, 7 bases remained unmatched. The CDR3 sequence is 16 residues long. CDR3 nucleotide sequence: TGTGCCAGTAGTCTATGGACAGGCCCCTCTGGAAACACCATATATTTT. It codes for CASSLWTGPSGNTIYF.

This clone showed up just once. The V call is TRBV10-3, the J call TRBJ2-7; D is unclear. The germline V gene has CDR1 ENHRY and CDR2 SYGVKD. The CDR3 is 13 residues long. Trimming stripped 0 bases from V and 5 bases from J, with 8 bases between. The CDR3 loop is CAISESVVHEQYF. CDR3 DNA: TGTGCCATCAGTGAGTCGGTGGTCCACGAGCAGTACTTC.